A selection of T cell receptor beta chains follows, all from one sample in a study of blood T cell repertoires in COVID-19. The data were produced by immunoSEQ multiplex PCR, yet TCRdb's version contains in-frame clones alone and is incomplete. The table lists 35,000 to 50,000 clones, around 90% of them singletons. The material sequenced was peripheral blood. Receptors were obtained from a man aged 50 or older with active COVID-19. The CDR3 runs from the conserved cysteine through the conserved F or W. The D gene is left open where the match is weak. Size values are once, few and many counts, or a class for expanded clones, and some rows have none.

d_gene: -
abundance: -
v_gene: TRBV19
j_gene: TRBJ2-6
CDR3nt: TGTGCCAGTAGTATAGACGCCGGGACAGGGGCCAACGTCCTGACTTTC
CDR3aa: CASSIDAGTGANVLTF

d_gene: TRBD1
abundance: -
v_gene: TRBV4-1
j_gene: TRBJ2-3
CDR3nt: TGCGCCAGCAGCCAAGGGCCGGGACAGGGGGCCCAGAGTACGCAGTATTTT
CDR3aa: CASSQGPGQGAQSTQYF

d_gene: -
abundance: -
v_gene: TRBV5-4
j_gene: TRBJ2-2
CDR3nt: TGTGCCAGCAGCTTCCCGGGCGGGCACGGGGAGCTGTTTTTT
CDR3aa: CASSFPGGHGELFF

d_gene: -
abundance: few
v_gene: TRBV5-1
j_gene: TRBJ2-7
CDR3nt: TGCGCCAGCAGCCCGTCCTTGGCGGGGTACGAGCAGTACTTC
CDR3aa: CASSPSLAGYEQYF

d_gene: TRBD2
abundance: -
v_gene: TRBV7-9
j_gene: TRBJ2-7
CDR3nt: TGTGCCAGCAGCAGACTCGGACGGGAGGATTCCTACGAGCAGTACTTC
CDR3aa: CASSRLGREDSYEQYF

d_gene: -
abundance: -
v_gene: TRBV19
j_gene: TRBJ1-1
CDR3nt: TGTGCCAGTACCCACTCAGGACACCCGCTGAGTGCTTTCTTT
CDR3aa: CASTHSGHPLSAFF

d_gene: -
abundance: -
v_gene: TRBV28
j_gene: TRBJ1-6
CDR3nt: TGTGCCAGCAGGTCAGTCTTGAATTCACCCCTCCACTTT
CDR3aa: CASRSVLNSPLHF

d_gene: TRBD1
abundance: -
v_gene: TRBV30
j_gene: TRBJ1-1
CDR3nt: TGTGCCTGGAGTGGGATCAGGGGGCAGGGCACTGAAGCTTTCTTT
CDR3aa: CAWSGIRGQGTEAFF

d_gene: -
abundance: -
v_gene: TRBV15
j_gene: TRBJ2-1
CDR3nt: TGTGCCACCAGCAGAGATCGCGGTCGACCCAATGAGCAGTTCTTC
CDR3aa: CATSRDRGRPNEQFF

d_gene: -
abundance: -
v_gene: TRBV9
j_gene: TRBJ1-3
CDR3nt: TGTGCCAGCAGCCCATCTACGCCGGGAAACACCATATATTTT
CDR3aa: CASSPSTPGNTIYF

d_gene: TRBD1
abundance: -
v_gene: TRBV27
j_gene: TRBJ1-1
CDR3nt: TGTGCCAGCAGTTTTCGGGACAGGGGTAACACTGAAGCTTTCTTT
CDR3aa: CASSFRDRGNTEAFF

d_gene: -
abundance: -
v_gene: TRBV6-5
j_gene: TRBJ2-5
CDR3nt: TGTGCCAGCAGTTACTCCGGGGGGCGTGAGACCCAGTACTTC
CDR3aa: CASSYSGGRETQYF

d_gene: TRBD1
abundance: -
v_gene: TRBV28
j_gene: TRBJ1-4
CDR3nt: TGTGCCAGCAGTTTAGTTACAGGGGTCGGGGAAAAACTGTTTTTT
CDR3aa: CASSLVTGVGEKLFF

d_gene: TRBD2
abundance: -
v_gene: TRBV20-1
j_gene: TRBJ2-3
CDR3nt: TGCAGTGCTAGTGCGGCGGGGGGCGGGGATACGCAGTATTTT
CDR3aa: CSASAAGGGDTQYF

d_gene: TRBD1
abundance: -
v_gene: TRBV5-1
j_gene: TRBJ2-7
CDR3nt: TGCGCCAGCAGCACACAGGGGTACGAGCAGTACTTC
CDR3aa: CASSTQGYEQYF

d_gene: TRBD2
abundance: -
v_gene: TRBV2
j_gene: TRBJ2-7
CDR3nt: TGTGCCGGTAGAAGACTAGCGCTTAACTACGAGCAGTACTTC
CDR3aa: CAGRRLALNYEQYF

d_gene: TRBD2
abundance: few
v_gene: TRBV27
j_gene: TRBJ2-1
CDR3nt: TGTGCCAGCAGTTTACTAGCGGGGGAATACAATGAGCAGTTCTTC
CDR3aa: CASSLLAGEYNEQFF

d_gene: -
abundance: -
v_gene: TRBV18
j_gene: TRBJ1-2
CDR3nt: TGTGCCAGCTCACCACCGAGTAGAGGGGGTTATGGCTACACCTTC
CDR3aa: CASSPPSRGGYGYTF

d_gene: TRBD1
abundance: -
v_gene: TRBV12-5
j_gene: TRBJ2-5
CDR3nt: TGTGCTAGTGTAGGACAGGGCTTCGGGGCCCAGTACTTC
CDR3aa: CASVGQGFGAQYF

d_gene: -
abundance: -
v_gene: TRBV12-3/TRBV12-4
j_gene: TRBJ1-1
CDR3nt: TGTGCCAGCAGTTCTCCTAGGGGTGGGGCTTTCTTT
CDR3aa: CASSSPRGGAFF

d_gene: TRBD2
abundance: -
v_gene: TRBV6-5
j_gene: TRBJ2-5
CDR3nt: TGTGCCAGCACGCGACGAAGCGGGGGGGCAGAGACCCAGTACTTC
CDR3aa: CASTRRSGGAETQYF

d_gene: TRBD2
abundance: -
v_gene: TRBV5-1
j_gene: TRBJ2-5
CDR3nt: TGCGCCAGCAGCTTCCGACTAGCGAAGTACCAAGAGACCCAGTACTTC
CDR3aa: CASSFRLAKYQETQYF

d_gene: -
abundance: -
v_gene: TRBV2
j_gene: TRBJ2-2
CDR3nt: TGTGCCAGCAGTGAAGCGCGGCAGAGTTACACCGGGGAGCTGTTTTTT
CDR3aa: CASSEARQSYTGELFF

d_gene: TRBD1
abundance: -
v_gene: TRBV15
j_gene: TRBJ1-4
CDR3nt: TGTGCCACCAGCGCCGGGACAGGGGTTCCTGAAAAACTGTTTTTT
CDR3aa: CATSAGTGVPEKLFF

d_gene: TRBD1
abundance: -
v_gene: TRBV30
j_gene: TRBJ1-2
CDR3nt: TGTGCCTGGAGTGTTACCTCTGGACAGGGGGACACCTTC
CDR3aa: CAWSVTSGQGDTF

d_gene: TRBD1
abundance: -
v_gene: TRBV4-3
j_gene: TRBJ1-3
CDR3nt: TGCGCCAGCAGCCAGGCCGGGACAGGGGGAGGTCGGGCTGGAAACACCATATATTTT
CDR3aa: CASSQAGTGGGRAGNTIYF

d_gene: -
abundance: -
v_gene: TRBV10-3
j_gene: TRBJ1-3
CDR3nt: TGTGCCATCAGTCCCGACAGCCTAGGAAACACCATATATTTT
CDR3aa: CAISPDSLGNTIYF

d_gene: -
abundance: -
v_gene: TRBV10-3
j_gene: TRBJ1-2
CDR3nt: TGTGCCATCAGAGGAGACTATGGCTACACCTTC
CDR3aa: CAIRGDYGYTF

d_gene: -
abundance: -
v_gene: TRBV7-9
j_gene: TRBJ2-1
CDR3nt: TGTGCCAGCAGCTCTCGTGTTCGGAGCGATGAGCAGTTCTTC
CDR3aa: CASSSRVRSDEQFF

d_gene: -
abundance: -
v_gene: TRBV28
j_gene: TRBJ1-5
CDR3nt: TGTGCCAGCTCAGGGGCGGATGCCACGTATAGCAATCAGCCCCAGCATTTT
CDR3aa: CASSGADATYSNQPQHF

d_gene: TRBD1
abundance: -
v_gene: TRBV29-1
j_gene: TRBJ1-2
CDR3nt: TGCAGCTCTCGGAGCCCAGGGGGAGACTATGGCTACACCTTC
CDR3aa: CSSRSPGGDYGYTF

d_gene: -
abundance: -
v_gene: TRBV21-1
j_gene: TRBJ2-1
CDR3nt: TGTGCCAGCAGCAAAGGGTTGGGGACAGGGACCCCAAGGGAGCAGTTCTTC
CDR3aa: CASSKGLGTGTPREQFF

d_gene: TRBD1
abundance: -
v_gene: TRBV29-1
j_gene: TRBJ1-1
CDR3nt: TGCAGCGTAACGACAGGGGGCCGCCTCTCCTTGAACACTGAAGCTTTCTTT
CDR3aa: CSVTTGGRLSLNTEAFF

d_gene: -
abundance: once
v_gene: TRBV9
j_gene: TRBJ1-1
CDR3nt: TGTGCCAGCAGCGTAGATCAGGGAAACACTGAAGCTTTCTTT
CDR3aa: CASSVDQGNTEAFF

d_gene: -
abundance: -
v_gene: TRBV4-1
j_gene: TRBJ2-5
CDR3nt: TGCGCCAGCAGCCAAGGTACAGGGCTCCAAGAGACCCAGTACTTC
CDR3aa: CASSQGTGLQETQYF

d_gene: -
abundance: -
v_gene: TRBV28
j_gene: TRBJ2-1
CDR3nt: TGTGCCAGCAGTTTAAACAGGCTGAACTCCAATGAGCAGTTCTTC
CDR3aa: CASSLNRLNSNEQFF

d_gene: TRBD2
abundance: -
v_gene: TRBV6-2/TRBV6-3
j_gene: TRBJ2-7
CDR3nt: TGTGCCAGCAGTTCTTGGACTAGCGGGAATATGGTCACCTCCGAGCAGTACTTC
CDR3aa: CASSSWTSGNMVTSEQYF

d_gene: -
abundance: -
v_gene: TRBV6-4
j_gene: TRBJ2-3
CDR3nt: TGTGCCAGCAGTTCAGGGTACCTCACAGATACGCAGTATTTT
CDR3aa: CASSSGYLTDTQYF

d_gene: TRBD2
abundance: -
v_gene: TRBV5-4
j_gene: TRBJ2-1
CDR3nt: TGTGCATTGCAGCGGGGGGGCTTAAATGAGCAGTTCTTC
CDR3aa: CALQRGGLNEQFF

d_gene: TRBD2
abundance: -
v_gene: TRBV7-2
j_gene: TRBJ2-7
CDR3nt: TGTGCCAGCAGCTTATACCTAGCGGGGAAGTACGAGCAGTACTTC
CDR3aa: CASSLYLAGKYEQYF

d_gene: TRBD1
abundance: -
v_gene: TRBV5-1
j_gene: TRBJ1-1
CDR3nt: TGCGCCAGCAGCACCCCGGGACAGGGGCCCTCCTTCACTGAAGCTTTCTTT
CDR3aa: CASSTPGQGPSFTEAFF

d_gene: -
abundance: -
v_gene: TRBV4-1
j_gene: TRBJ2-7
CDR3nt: TGCGCCAGCAGCCAAGATGGGGGGGGGCGGAAATACGAGCAGTACTTC
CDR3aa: CASSQDGGGRKYEQYF

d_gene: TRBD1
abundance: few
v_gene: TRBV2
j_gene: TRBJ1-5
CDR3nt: TGTGCCAGCAAAATGGGACAGGGGGTTAATCAGCCCCAGCATTTT
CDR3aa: CASKMGQGVNQPQHF

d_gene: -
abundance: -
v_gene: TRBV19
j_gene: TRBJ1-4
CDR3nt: TGTGCCAGTAGATGGAGGACAGATGCAACTAATGAAAAACTGTTTTTT
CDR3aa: CASRWRTDATNEKLFF

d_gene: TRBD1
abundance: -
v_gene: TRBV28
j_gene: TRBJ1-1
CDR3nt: TGTGCCAGCAGTCCCTATAAGGGGGCGCAGGTCTCTGAAGCTTTCTTT
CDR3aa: CASSPYKGAQVSEAFF

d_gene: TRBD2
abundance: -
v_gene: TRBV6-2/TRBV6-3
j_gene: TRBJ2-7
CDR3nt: TGTGCCAGCAGTCGTAGGACTAGCGGGGGTTACGAGCAGTACTTC
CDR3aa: CASSRRTSGGYEQYF

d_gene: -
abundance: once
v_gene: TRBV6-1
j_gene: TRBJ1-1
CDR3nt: TGTGCCAGCAGTGACGGCTCTAGGACTGAAGCTTTCTTT
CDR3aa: CASSDGSRTEAFF